The text below deals with one T cell receptor (beta chain). The data belong to a study of blood T cell repertoires in COVID-19. Assay: immunoSEQ multiplex PCR; the TCRdb copy retains only in-frame clones and omits some. The sample has around 75,000 clones; about four fifths are singletons. Sequencing was carried out using peripheral blood. This TCR was recovered from a woman of 80 years or more with active or convalescent COVID-19.

This chain's CDR3 is CASSPEQGVSTEAFF. CDR3 coding DNA: TGTGCCAGCTCACCAGAACAGGGGGTTTCAACTGAAGCTTTCTTT. This chain connects TRBV18 to TRBJ1-1; 8 nucleotides agree with TRBD1. The V and J ends lost 2 bases and 5 bases, in that order; junction bases with no gene match: 7. CDR3 length: 15 residues. CDR1 and CDR2 (germline): KGHSH, LQKENI.